Included here is one TCR beta chain sequence, with context. This clone was recorded only once. Its antigen has not been determined. Nothing much larger sits one base from this clone, and base qualities are not available. This record comes from a study of T cell responses to AZD1222 COVID-19 vaccine (dated by TCRdb to the early 2020s). Concerning the study at large: AZD1222 recipients with second doses at about 4 weeks or about 12 weeks were pooled, because spike-specific TCR depth and breadth did not differ between schedules. A total of under 250 trial participants underwent TCR sequencing, of whom roughly 210 had received two doses of AZD1222 and approximately 25 had received two doses of the MenACWY control vaccine. Trial participants were enrolled by age into 18-55, 56-69 and 70-plus year subgroups, with about 150, 28 and 57 TCR-sequenced participants respectively. Overall results and qualifications from the work: Reportedly, close to half of the unique spike-specific TCRs recognized epitopes lying outside the regions that are mutated in the B.1.351 and B.1.1.7 variants. The vaccine-associated CD4 TCRs covered the entire spike protein, and the dominant responses fell in regions 160-218 and 743-854. Because no samples from the day 14 peak response were available, repertoires could be characterized only after the peak T cell response. Participants were mostly white British and included more females than males, and it was suggested by the authors that clonal diversity may have been underestimated. Conclusions about previously exposed vaccinees are limited because only five to seven AZD1222 recipients were SARS-CoV-2 seropositive at baseline. The 56-69-year group was small, and its depth increase did not reach significance, likely because of low power. After two AZD1222 doses, spike-specific TCR breadth and depth were significantly higher than at day 0 and than in MenACWY recipients.

According to the study, the label for this sample's time point signals: baseline before first vaccination. Vaccinee samples were obtained from the UK trials COV001 and COV002, which included a single-blind randomized controlled phase 2/3 trial of AZD1222 (ChAdOx1 nCoV-19) in healthy adults. For TCRbeta chain sequencing, PBMC samples from trial participants were taken at day 0 and at day 28 after the second dose. Trimming takes 5 bases from V and 3 bases from J, and the germline ends sit 10 bases apart. The CDR3 spans 13 residues, from the cysteine through the phenylalanine. Only the CDR3 DNA stays, 39 bases, in frame from base 1. Reading the germline V gene gives CDR1 MNHEY and CDR2 SVGAGI. The CDR3 regions of human TCRbeta chains were subjected to immunosequencing. In the source study's methods: Repertoire TCRs were checked for matches against a reference library of SARS-CoV-2-specific TCRs that had been generated using the MIRA antigen-specificity platform. Breadth was defined as the fraction of unique TCRs that were SARS-CoV-2-associated, and depth was defined as the fraction of total T cells that were SARS-CoV-2-associated. Using the MIRA data, each spike-specific TCR was mapped to the spike region that the TCR reacts to and placed in a CD4 or CD8 class. Log10-transformed breadth and depth values were compared by one-way ANOVA with Sidak's multiple comparisons tests. This immuneACCESS table, as held by TCRdb, lists in-frame sequences with V and J called but not all clones. Of the missing ones, under half trace to an unresolved V gene in checked studies; the others have no known cause. That table gives V, J and clone size, and the DNA gave D and trimming. Counted in this sample were 180,000 or so clones; about 93% of them appeared once. About 0.6% of the sample rests with the top ten.

Sequenced material: peripheral blood, taken on day 0 of AZD1222 vaccination. The chain couples TRBV6-5 to TRBJ1-1; a confident D gene designation cannot be given. The sequence was obtained from an adult in good health. The DNA sequence is TGTGCCAGCAGTAACAATTTGTACACTGAAGCTTTCTTT. It translates as CASSNNLYTEAFF.